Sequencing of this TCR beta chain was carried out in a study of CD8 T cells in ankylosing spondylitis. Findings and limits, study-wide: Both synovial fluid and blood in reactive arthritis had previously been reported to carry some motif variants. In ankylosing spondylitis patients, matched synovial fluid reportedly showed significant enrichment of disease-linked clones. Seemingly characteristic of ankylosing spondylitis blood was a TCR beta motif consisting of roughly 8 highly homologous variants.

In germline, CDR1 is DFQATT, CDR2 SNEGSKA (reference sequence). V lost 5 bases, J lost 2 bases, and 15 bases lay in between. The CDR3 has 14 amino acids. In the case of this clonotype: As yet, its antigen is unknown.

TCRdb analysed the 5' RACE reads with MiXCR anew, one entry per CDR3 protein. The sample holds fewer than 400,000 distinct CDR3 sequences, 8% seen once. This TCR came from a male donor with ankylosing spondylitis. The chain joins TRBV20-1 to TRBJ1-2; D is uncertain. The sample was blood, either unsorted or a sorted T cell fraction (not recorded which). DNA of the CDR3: TGCAGTGCTCCGGGAACATGGAGGAACTATGGCTACACCTTC. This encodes CSAPGTWRNYGYTF.